The rows below give T cell receptor beta chains drawn from one sample of a study of human T cells and chemical hapten exposure. TCRdb reanalysed the RACE reads using MiXCR and keeps one entry per CDR3 protein. This sample yields tens of thousands of distinct CDR3 sequences, of which 9.9% are seen a single time; over 1.5% belongs to the top ten. The sequenced sample was whole blood, obtained in connection with sensitization to the hapten diphenylcyclopropenone (DPC). These receptors were collected from a woman in her forties or fifties with alopecia areata. Some clones in this sample may be carry-over from other donors' samples. The CDR3 runs from the conserved cysteine through the conserved F or W. D genes are given only for firm matches. Not every row has a clone size; where given, it reads once, few, many or a size class.

TRBV6-2/TRBV6-3	few	NA	TRBJ1-6	CASSYLYSPLHF	TGTGCCAGCAGTTACCTTTATTCACCCCTCCACTTT
TRBV10-3	many	NA	TRBJ2-7	CAISGEENDREGIYEQYF	TGTGCCATCAGTGGGGAGGAGAACGACAGGGAAGGGATTTACGAGCAGTACTTC
TRBV5-1	many	NA	TRBJ1-1	CASSFTGQGSTEAFF	TGCGCCAGCAGCTTCACCGGGCAGGGCAGCACTGAAGCTTTCTTT
TRBV10-2	NA	NA	TRBJ2-1	CASSDFAGWKYNEQFF	TGCGCCAGCAGTGATTTCGCGGGGTGGAAGTACAATGAGCAGTTCTTC
TRBV20-1	few	TRBD1	TRBJ1-5	CSARYDRDEGPQHF	TGCAGTGCTAGGTACGACAGGGATGAGGGGCCCCAGCATTTT
TRBV18	many	TRBD1	TRBJ1-5	CASSPGTGINQPQHF	TGTGCCAGCTCCCCCGGGACAGGGATCAATCAGCCCCAGCATTTT
TRBV11-3	few	TRBD2	TRBJ2-2	CASSSRGDLNTGELFF	TGTGCCAGCAGCTCTCGGGGGGACCTGAACACCGGGGAGCTGTTTTTT
TRBV6-2/TRBV6-3	NA	NA	TRBJ2-5	CASSLLGPPATYQETQYF	TGTGCCAGCAGCCTCTTGGGACCCCCCGCTACGTACCAAGAGACCCAGTACTTC
TRBV4-1	few	NA	TRBJ2-3	CASSQEGAGPLVADTQYF	TGCGCCAGCAGCCAAGAGGGGGCTGGGCCTCTAGTAGCAGATACGCAGTATTTT
TRBV7-6	NA	NA	TRBJ1-4	CASSLESDGFDKLFF	TGTGCCAGCAGCTTAGAATCGGACGGGTTCGACAAACTGTTTTTT
TRBV28	few	TRBD1	TRBJ1-4	CASSLYGTVPEKLFF	TGTGCCAGCAGTTTATACGGGACAGTACCTGAAAAACTGTTTTTT
TRBV5-1	NA	NA	TRBJ1-1	CASSSNLNTEAFF	TGCGCCAGCAGCTCTAACTTGAACACTGAAGCTTTCTTT
TRBV7-2	NA	NA	TRBJ1-4	CASSLGGGAEKLFF	TGTGCCAGCAGCTTAGGAGGGGGTGCCGAAAAACTGTTTTTT
TRBV18	NA	TRBD1	TRBJ2-1	CASSRPGRTGGQREQFF	TGTGCCAGCTCCCGCCCGGGAAGGACAGGGGGCCAACGGGAGCAGTTCTTC
TRBV28	NA	NA	TRBJ1-2	CASSHARAKGYTF	TGTGCCAGCAGCCATGCGAGGGCCAAAGGCTACACCTTC
TRBV12-3/TRBV12-4	many	TRBD1	TRBJ1-4	CASSTGTEKEKLFF	TGTGCCAGCAGTACCGGGACAGAGAAGGAAAAACTGTTTTTT
TRBV12-3/TRBV12-4	NA	TRBD1	TRBJ1-2	CASSPGTGQGYTF	TGTGCCAGCAGTCCCGGGACAGGGCAGGGCTACACCTTC
TRBV24-1	many	TRBD1	TRBJ2-3	CATSDSGTGDRTQYF	TGTGCCACCAGTGATTCCGGGACAGGGGATCGGACGCAGTATTTT
TRBV6-1	NA	TRBD1	TRBJ2-7	CATGTGGTYEQYF	TGTGCCACCGGGACAGGGGGAACCTACGAGCAGTACTTC
TRBV6-2/TRBV6-3	many	TRBD1	TRBJ1-1	CASRNGQAVTEAFF	TGTGCCAGCAGAAACGGACAGGCGGTCACTGAAGCTTTCTTT
TRBV7-9	few	NA	TRBJ1-3	CASSSAAGLLSGNTIYF	TGTGCCAGCAGCTCAGCGGCAGGGCTCCTCTCTGGAAACACCATATATTTT
TRBV5-4	NA	TRBD2	TRBJ2-1	CASSLVGTSHEQFF	TGTGCCAGCAGCTTGGTAGGGACTAGCCATGAGCAGTTCTTC
TRBV29-1	many	NA	TRBJ2-4	CSVDSGNIQYF	TGCAGCGTTGATAGTGGGAACATTCAGTACTTC
TRBV2	NA	NA	TRBJ1-2	CASSGDTRSLGYTF	TGTGCCAGCAGTGGGGACACGCGAAGTCTTGGCTACACCTTC
TRBV28	NA	NA	TRBJ1-6	CASSFGILSLNSPLHF	TGTGCCAGCAGTTTCGGCATCCTCTCCCTAAATTCACCCCTCCACTTT
TRBV11-2	many	TRBD2	TRBJ2-7	CASSLTAGGASYEQYF	TGTGCCAGCAGCTTAACAGCGGGGGGAGCCTCCTACGAGCAGTACTTC
TRBV6-6	many	NA	TRBJ1-1	CASSSSVGGGSTEAFF	TGTGCCAGCAGTTCCTCCGTCGGCGGGGGGTCCACTGAAGCTTTCTTT
TRBV12-3/TRBV12-4	few	NA	TRBJ2-2	CASSLQGYTGELFF	TGTGCCAGCAGTTTACAGGGTTACACCGGGGAGCTGTTTTTT
TRBV28	NA	NA	TRBJ1-2	CASRTPNYGYTF	TGTGCCAGCAGAACGCCCAACTATGGCTACACCTTC